This T cell receptor beta chain originates from a study of cytomegalovirus exposure and HLA in healthy donors. The study, taken as a whole, reports: Later on, an analysis showed TCR association rates differing by HLA locus, with DRB1 the most and HLA-C the fewest. Across donors, sequencing depth was assumed by presence/absence analyses to be roughly uniform.

CDR1 is SGDLS and CDR2 is YYNGEE in the germline V gene. V was pared by 0 bases and J by 3 bases, with 0 bases of the junction left unmatched. The CDR3 spans 14 residues. Worth noting for this clone: Its matching antigen is unknown. Within the sample, other DNA sequences also encode this same CDR3.

This PCR relied on a set of 60 Vbeta primers and 13 Jbeta primers. Measured with immunoSEQ multiplex PCR; TCRdb has only the in-frame clones, and not every one. The sample has about 140,000 clones, about 82% seen once; the top ten hold roughly 3.4%. Sequences were obtained from PBMCs. The rearrangement joins TRBV9 to TRBJ2-1; 7 bases agree with TRBD1. This sequence was found in a male donor in good health and CMV-seronegative. The CDR3 sequence is CASSVGDSYNEQFF. The CDR3 DNA follows: TGTGCCAGCAGCGTAGGGGACAGCTACAATGAGCAGTTCTTC.